The clone carrying this T cell receptor beta chain has only one observation. Its antigen is still unknown. Baseline, cycle 4 day 1, and cycle 7 day 1 were the blood sampling points. Repertoires were generated with immunoSEQ multiplex PCR, while TCRdb's copy carries only in-frame clones and drops some. The sample has roughly 69,000 clones, less than 95% seen once. The sample is drawn from a study of OX40 agonist ivuxolimab in advanced cancers. Across the study: With ivuxolimab, an agonistic anti-OX40 (CD134) antibody, patients were treated. It was permissible to have had prior anti-PD-1, anti-PD-L1 or anti-CTLA-4 therapy, and 40% had some. Broader study findings: CD4+ and CD8+ T cells in blood underwent clonal expansion by week 6 at 0.1 to 3.0 mg/kg.

This TCR came from an adult with an advanced solid tumor such as melanoma, head and neck, liver or kidney cancer. The sequences come from CD4+ or CD8+ T cells sorted from blood, collected in a trial of the OX40 agonist ivuxolimab.

The CDR3 loop is CASSYDRANQPQHF. The CDR3 DNA sequence: TGTGCCAGCAGTTACGACAGGGCCAATCAGCCCCAGCATTTT. The V and J genes are TRBV6-5 and TRBJ1-5, with 7 bases identical to TRBD1. The ends lost 2 bases at V and 3 bases at J; junction bases unmatched: 1. Germline lookup yields CDR1 MNHEY and CDR2 SVGAGI. There are 14 residues in the CDR3.